Sequencing of this TCR beta chain was carried out in a study of T cell responses to AZD1222 COVID-19 vaccine (dated by TCRdb to the early 2020s). In the study overall: AZD1222 recipients whose second dose came at about 4 weeks and those whose second dose came at about 12 weeks were combined into one group, since spike-specific TCR depth and breadth did not differ between the two schedules. TCR sequencing covered fewer than 250 trial participants: 200 to 220 given two doses of AZD1222 and approximately 25 given two doses of MenACWY control vaccine. Trial participants were enrolled by age into subgroups of 18-55, 56-69 and 70-plus years, and around 150, 29 and 61 TCR-sequenced participants, respectively, were included in these subgroups. Broader findings and caveats from the paper: Epitopes outside the regions mutated in the B.1.351 and B.1.1.7 variants were reportedly recognized by nearly half of the unique spike-specific TCRs. No day 14 peak-response samples were available, so repertoires were characterized only after the peak T cell response. In the small 56-69-year group, the increase in depth fell short of significance, most likely because of low power. The whole spike protein was spanned by vaccine-associated CD4 TCRs, and dominant responses were seen in regions 160-218 and 743-854. Most participants were white British and females outnumbered males, and the authors suggested that clonal diversity may have been underestimated. Only five to seven AZD1222 recipients were SARS-CoV-2 seropositive at baseline, limiting conclusions about previously exposed vaccinees. After two AZD1222 doses, spike-specific TCR breadth and depth were significantly higher than at day 0 and than in MenACWY recipients.

The CDR3 regions of human TCRbeta chains were subjected to immunosequencing. As for how the authors treated the data: TCRs in the repertoires were matched against a reference library of SARS-CoV-2-specific TCRs that had been generated with the MIRA antigen-specificity platform. Breadth was defined as the fraction of unique TCRs that were SARS-CoV-2-associated. Depth was defined as the fraction of total T cells that were SARS-CoV-2-associated. Using the MIRA data, every spike-specific TCR was mapped to the spike region that the TCR reacted to and assigned to either a CD4 or a CD8 class. Log10-transformed breadth and depth values were compared by one-way ANOVA with Sidak's multiple comparisons tests. TCRdb carries this immuneACCESS record with in-frame sequences only. Its versions omit some clonotypes, under half of them owing to an unresolved V gene in the studies checked, with the rest unexplained. V and J calls plus clone size are reproduced from that table; the DNA served to infer D and trimming. The sample table records 200,000 or so clones; about 91% of these occur just once. The ten largest account for about 7.2% of the sample.

CDR1 and CDR2, looked up from the germline V gene, are MNHNS and SASEGT. Here V drops 2 bases and J drops 6 bases, and the junction holds 5 bases not matched to any gene. The CDR3, from cysteine to phenylalanine, totals 14 residues. The DNA shown is the 42-base CDR3, in frame from base 1. The time point label on this specimen signifies: baseline before first vaccination. The vaccinee samples were drawn from two UK trials, COV001 and COV002, one of which was a single-blind randomized controlled phase 2/3 trial testing AZD1222 (ChAdOx1 nCoV-19) in healthy adults. For TCRbeta chain sequencing, PBMC samples from trial participants were taken at day 0 and at day 28 after the second dose. Note on this clone: This receptor's antigen is unknown. Within one base of it there is no much larger clone, and no base qualities were kept.

This TCR was recovered from an adult in good health. The material sequenced was peripheral blood, taken on day 0 of AZD1222 vaccination. The chain employs TRBV6-1 and TRBJ2-7, with 9 junctional bases fitting TRBD1. The DNA reads TGTGCCAGCAGTGAACTACAGGGGGCGGGCGAGCAGTACTTC. Its protein product is CASSELQGAGEQYF.